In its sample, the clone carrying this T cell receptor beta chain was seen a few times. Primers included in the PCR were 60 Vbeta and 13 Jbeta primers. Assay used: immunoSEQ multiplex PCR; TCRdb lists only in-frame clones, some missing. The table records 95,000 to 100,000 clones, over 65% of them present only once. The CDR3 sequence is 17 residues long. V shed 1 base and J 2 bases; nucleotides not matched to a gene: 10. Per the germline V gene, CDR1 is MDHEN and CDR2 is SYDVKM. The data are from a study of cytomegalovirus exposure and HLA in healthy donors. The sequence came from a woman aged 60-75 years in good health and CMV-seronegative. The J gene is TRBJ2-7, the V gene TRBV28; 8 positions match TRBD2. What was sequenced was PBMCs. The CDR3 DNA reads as TGTGCCAGCAGTTTATTAGTTGCTAGCGGGCTGACCTACGAGCAGTACTTC. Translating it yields CASSLLVASGLTYEQYF.